This TCR beta chain was identified during a study of blood T cell repertoires in COVID-19 (dated by TCRdb to about 2020). In terms of the full investigation: The collaborator samples originated in the United States, Italy and Spain and spanned the acute and convalescent phases of COVID-19. Sample metadata almost always included a de-identified subject ID, COVID-19 status, age in years and sex. The prospective study material was composed of cDNA or gDNA derived from T cells, B-cell-depleted T cells, or PBMCs. The samples were drawn from the first 160 participants of the ongoing ImmuneRACE study and from 1,254 subjects provided by 6 global collaborators. Where HLA class I and class II types were available, the types were taken from metadata supplied by the sample provider, not from assay-based typing. The repertoires were released in a freely available public database intended as a resource for research on the immune response to SARS-CoV-2. Subjects who had been exposed to COVID-19, were actively infected with it, or had recovered from it provided the deeply sampled blood TCRbeta repertoires that made up the dataset.

Participants in the prospective study were aged roughly 18 to 100 years, lived in 24 United States geographic areas, and enrolled through a virtual design. In the prospective study, cohorts were assigned on the basis of participant-reported clinical history obtained from a screening survey and a study questionnaire. In the prospective study, whole blood, serum and a nasopharyngeal or oropharyngeal swab were collected from each participant by mobile phlebotomists. Prospective study participants could optionally give additional blood draws and questionnaires over a roughly two-month period. Blood samples from the prospective study were shipped frozen or at room temperature prior to DNA extraction. TCRbeta CDR3 regions were amplified from genomic DNA using the immunoSEQ Assay, a bias-controlled multiplex PCR. Per the original workflow: The number of nucleated cells in each sample was estimated from the amplification of reference gene primers within the assay. To quantify the absolute abundance of each unique TCRbeta CDR3 rearrangement, sequence reads were collapsed and filtered. For each sample, productive Simpson clonality was calculated as the square root of Simpson's diversity index over productive rearrangements. TCRdb holds this immuneACCESS table with in-frame rearrangements only. Some clones are missing; in checked studies, unresolved V genes explain under half, and the rest has no known cause. The V and J calls and clone size come from that table; D and trimming were worked out from the DNA. The sample includes about 210,000 clones, with about 76% observed a single time. The ten biggest clones cover about 8.9% of the sample.

CDR1 and CDR2, looked up from the germline V gene, are KGHSH and LQKENI. Taken from cysteine to phenylalanine, the CDR3 has 15 residues. Left in the record is the CDR3 DNA by itself, 45 bases read in frame from the first base. Trimming takes 4 bases off V and 4 bases off J; junction bases not matched to a gene: 6. Points on this clone: It lacks a known antigen. The record has no base qualities; no much larger clone is one base away.

General study outcomes and caveats: The quantity of clinical and demographic metadata differed by source and by participant and was supplied without curation.

The V and J segments used are TRBV18 and TRBJ2-2, with 7 bases in between that match TRBD2. This TCR was recovered from a woman aged 45 to 65 with acute COVID-19. Input material: PBMCs or T cells enriched from blood (not recorded which). The DNA sequence reads TGTGCCAGCTCACTCATCCTAGCGGTCACCGGGGAGCTGTTTTTT. The translation is CASSLILAVTGELFF.